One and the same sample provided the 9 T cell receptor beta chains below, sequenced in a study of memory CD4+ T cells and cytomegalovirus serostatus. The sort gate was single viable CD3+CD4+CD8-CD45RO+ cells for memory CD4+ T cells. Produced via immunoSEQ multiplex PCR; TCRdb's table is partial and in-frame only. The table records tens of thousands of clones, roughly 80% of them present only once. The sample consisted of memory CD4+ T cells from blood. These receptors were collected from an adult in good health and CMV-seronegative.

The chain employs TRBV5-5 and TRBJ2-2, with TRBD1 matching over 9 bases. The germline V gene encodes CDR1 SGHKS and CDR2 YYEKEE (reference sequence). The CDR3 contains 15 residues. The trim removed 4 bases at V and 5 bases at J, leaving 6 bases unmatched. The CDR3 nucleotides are TGTGCCAGCAGCCGACAGGGGGTACAGACCGGGGAGCTGTTTTTT. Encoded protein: CASSRQGVQTGELFF.

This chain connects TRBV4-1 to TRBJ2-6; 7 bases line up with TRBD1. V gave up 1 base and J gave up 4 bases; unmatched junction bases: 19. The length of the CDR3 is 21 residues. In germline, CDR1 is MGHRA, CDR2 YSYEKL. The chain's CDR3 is CASSQVPQGQGPGSGANVLTF. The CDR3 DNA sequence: TGCGCCAGCAGCCAAGTCCCACAGGGGCAGGGCCCCGGGTCCGGGGCCAACGTCCTGACTTTC.

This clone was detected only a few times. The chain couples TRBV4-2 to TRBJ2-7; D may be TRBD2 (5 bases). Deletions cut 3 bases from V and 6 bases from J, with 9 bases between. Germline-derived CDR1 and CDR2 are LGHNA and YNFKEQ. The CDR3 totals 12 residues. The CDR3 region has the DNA TGTGCCAGCAGCCACGATACTAGCGAGCAGTACTTC. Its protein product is CASSHDTSEQYF.

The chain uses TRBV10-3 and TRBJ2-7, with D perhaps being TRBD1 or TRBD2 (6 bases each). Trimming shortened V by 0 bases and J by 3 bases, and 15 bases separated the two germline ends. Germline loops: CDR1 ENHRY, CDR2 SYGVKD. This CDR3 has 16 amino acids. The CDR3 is CAISESGRRGGYEQYF. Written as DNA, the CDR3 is TGTGCCATCAGTGAGTCAGGGAGGAGAGGGGGCTACGAGCAGTACTTC.

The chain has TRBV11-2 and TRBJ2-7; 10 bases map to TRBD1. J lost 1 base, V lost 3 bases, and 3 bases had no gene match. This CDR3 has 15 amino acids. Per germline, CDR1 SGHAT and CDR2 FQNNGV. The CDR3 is CASSFRTGGSYEQYF. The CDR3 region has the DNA TGTGCCAGCAGCTTCAGGACAGGGGGGTCCTACGAGCAGTACTTC.

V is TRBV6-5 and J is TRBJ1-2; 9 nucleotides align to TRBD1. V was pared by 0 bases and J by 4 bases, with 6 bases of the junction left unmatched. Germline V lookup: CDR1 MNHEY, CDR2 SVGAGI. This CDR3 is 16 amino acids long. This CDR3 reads CASSYSGTGTSYGYTF. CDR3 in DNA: TGTGCCAGCAGTTACTCGGGGACAGGGACCAGCTATGGCTACACCTTC.

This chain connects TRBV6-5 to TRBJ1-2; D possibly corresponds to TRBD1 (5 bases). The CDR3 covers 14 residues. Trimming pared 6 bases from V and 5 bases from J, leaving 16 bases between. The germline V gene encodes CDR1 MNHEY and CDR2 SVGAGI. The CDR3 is CASRIGQGIYGYTF. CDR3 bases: TGTGCCAGCAGAATCGGGCAGGGAATTTATGGCTACACCTTC.

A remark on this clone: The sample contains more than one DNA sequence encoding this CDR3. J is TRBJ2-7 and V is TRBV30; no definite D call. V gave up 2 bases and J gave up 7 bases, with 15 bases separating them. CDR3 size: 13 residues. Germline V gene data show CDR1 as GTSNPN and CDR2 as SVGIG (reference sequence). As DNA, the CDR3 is TGTGCCTGGAGTCCCCGGGTCCCAAGGGAGCAGTACTTC. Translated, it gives CAWSPRVPREQYF.

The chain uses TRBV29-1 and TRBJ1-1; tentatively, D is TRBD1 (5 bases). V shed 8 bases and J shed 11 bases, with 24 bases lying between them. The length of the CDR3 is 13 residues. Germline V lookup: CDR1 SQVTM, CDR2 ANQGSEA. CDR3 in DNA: TGCAGCTCCCAGGGAGCCACTGGGTCCTCGGCTTTCTTT. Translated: CSSQGATGSSAFF.